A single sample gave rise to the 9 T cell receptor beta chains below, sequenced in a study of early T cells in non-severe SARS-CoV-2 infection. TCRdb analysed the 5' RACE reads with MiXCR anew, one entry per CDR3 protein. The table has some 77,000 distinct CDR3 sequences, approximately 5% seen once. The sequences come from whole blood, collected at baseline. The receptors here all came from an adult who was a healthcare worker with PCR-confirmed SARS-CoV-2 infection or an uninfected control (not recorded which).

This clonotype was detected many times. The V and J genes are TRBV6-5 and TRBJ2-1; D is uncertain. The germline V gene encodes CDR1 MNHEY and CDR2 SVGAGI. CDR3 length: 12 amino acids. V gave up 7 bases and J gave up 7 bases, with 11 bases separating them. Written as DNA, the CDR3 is TGTGCCAGCATTGGGCCCCGGAATGAGCAGTTCTTC. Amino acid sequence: CASIGPRNEQFF.

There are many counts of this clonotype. In DNA form, the CDR3 reads TGTGCCAGCAGTGAAGCGTTGGGACAGGGGGCTGAAGCTTTCTTT. Residues: CASSEALGQGAEAFF. This sequence joins TRBV6-1 and TRBJ1-1, with 11 nucleotides matching TRBD1. V dropped 0 bases and J dropped 6; count of bases not matched to a gene: 3. The length of the CDR3 is 15 residues. Germline CDR1 MNHNS, CDR2 SASEGT.

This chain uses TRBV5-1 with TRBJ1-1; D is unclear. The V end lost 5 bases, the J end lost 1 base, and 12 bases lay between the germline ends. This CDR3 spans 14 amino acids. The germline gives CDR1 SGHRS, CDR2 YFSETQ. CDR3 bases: TGCGCCAGCAGGACCAGGTCGGCGAACACTGAAGCTTTCTTT. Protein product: CASRTRSANTEAFF.

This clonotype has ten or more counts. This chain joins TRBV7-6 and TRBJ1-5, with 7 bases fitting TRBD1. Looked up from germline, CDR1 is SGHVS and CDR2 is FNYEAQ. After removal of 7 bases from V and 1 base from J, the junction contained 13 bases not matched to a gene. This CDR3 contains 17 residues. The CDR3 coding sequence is TGTGCCAGCACCCCACTCTCCGGGACAGTGAGCAATCAGCCCCAGCATTTT. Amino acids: CASTPLSGTVSNQPQHF.

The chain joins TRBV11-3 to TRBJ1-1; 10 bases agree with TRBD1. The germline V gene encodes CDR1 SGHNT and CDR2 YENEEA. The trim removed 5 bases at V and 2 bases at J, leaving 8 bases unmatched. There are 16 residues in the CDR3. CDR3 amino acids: CASSRGTGEPNTEAFF. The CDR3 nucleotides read TGTGCCAGCAGCAGGGGGACAGGGGAACCTAACACTGAAGCTTTCTTT.

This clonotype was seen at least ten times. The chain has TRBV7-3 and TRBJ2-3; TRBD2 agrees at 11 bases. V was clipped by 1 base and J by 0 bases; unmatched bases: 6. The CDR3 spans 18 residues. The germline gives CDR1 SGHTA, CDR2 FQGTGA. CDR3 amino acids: CASSLNLAGGRSTDTQYF. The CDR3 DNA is TGTGCCAGCAGCTTAAACCTAGCGGGAGGCCGGAGCACAGATACGCAGTATTTT.

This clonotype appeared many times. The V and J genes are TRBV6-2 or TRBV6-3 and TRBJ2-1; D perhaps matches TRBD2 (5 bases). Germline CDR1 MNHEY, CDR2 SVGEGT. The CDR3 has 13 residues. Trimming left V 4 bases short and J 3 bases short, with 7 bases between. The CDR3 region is CASSFRDYNEQFF. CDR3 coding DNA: TGTGCCAGCAGTTTCCGGGACTACAATGAGCAGTTCTTC.

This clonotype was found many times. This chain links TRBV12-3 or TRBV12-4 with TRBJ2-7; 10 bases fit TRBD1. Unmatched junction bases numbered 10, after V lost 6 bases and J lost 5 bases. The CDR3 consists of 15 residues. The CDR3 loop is CASRISGTGVHEQYF. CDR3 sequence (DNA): TGTGCCAGCAGAATATCCGGGACAGGGGTCCACGAGCAGTACTTC.

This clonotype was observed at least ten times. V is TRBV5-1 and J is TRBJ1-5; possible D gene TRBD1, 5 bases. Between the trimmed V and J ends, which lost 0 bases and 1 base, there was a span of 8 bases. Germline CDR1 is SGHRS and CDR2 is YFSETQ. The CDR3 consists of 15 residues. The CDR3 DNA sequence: TGCGCCAGCAGCTTGGCAGGGTTCAGCAATCAGCCCCAGCATTTT. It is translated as CASSLAGFSNQPQHF.